This T cell receptor (beta chain) derives from a study of blood T cell repertoires in COVID-19. Study in general: Italy, Spain and the United States were the sources of the convalescent and acute COVID-19 samples.

Per germline, CDR1 SGHRS and CDR2 YFSETQ. The ends were cut back, 1 base at V and 11 bases at J, with 12 bases in the middle. This CDR3 spans 13 amino acids. Adults between about 18 and 89 years of age took part from approximately 24 US areas. How the authors handled the data: Estimation of nucleated cell counts relied on the amplification of reference gene primers. Some clones are missing from TCRdb's copy, which holds only in-frame ones; the method was immunoSEQ multiplex PCR. V and J calls and clone size are given by that table; D and trimming were obtained from the DNA. Of hundreds of thousands of clones detected, around 90% appear once; the ten largest clones hold roughly 4.3%.

This sequence was found in a woman younger than 35 with acute COVID-19. The chain is built from TRBV5-1 and TRBJ1-4; no clear D gene. Sequenced input: PBMCs or T cells enriched from blood (not recorded which). The CDR3 region is CASSLRAAGKLFF. The CDR3, as DNA: TGCGCCAGCAGCTTGAGAGCGGCTGGGAAACTGTTTTTT.